This TCR beta chain comes out of a study of shared clonotypes between healthy human individuals. Nashville, Tennessee was home to all donors, who were Caucasian adults. Measured with immunoSEQ multiplex PCR; TCRdb has only the in-frame clones, and not every one. The table has fewer than 1.4 million clones, 75% to 85% seen once. The sequence was obtained from a man younger than 35 in good health. Some clones in this sample may be carry-over from other donors' samples. Sequencing was done on a sample of memory CD4+ T cells from PBMCs. The subset denotes: CD45RA-negative fraction.

The CDR3 DNA follows: TGTGCCAGCAGCGTAGAAATCGGGACAGATACGCAGTATTTT. Amino acids: CASSVEIGTDTQYF. V is TRBV9 and J is TRBJ2-3; D is unclear. Trimming removed 0 bases from V and 3 bases from J, with 8 bases in between. Germline lookup yields CDR1 SGDLS and CDR2 YYNGEE. The CDR3 runs 14 residues.